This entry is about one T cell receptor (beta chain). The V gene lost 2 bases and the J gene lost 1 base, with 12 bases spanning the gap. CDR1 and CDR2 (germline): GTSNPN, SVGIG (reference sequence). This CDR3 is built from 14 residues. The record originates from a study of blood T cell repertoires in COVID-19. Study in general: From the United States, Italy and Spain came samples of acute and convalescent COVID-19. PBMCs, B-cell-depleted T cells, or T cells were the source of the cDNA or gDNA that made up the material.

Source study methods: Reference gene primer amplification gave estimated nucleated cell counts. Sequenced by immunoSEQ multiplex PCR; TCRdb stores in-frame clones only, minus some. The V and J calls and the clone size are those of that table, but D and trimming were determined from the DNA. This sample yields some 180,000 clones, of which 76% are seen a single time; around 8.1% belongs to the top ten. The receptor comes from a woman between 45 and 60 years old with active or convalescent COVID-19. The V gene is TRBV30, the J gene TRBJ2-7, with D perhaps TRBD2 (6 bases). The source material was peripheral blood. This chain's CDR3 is CAWSPTSRSYEQYF. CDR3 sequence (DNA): TGTGCCTGGAGTCCTACTAGCAGATCCTACGAGCAGTACTTC. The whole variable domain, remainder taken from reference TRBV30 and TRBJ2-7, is SQTIHQWPATLVQPVGSPLSLECTVEGTSNPNLYWYRQAAGRGLQLLFYSVGIGQISSEVPQNLSASRPQDRQFILSSKKLLLSDSGFYLCAWSPTSRSYEQYFGPGTRLTVT.